This T cell receptor beta chain was captured by sequencing in a study of spatial heterogeneity in lung cancer. Findings and limits, study-wide: More often at tumor resection than at routine follow-up, ubiquitous expanded tumor TCRs were detected in the blood.

This CDR3 contains 12 residues. CDR1 is DFQATT and CDR2 is SNEGSKA in the germline V gene (reference sequence). Trimming removed 0 bases from V and 5 bases from J, with 7 bases in between. Time point specified: sample taken at primary tumor resection. The authors sequenced whole RNA from tumor, nontumor lung or frozen PBMC without sorting. Patients with untreated early-stage non-small cell lung cancer, numbering 72, were the donors. Every TCR cDNA molecule carried a tag that served as a unique molecular identifier. TCRdb used MiXCR to reprocess the 5' RACE reads, holding one entry per CDR3 protein. This repertoire shows tens of thousands of distinct CDR3 sequences, about 20% found once; its top ten account for 6.2%. A note on this clonotype: The target antigen is unknown.

This sequence originates from a male donor with early-stage non-small cell lung cancer. Sequencing was performed on PBMCs, taken at surgery. The chain recombines TRBV20-1 with TRBJ1-2; unclear D gene. The CDR3 here is CSARDTVYGYTF. The CDR3, as DNA: TGCAGTGCTAGAGATACGGTATATGGCTACACCTTC.